This is a list of T cell receptor beta chains from one sample in a study of T cells in Graves' hyperthyroidism and ophthalmopathy. TCRdb re-derived calls from the multiplex PCR reads in MiXCR, one entry per CDR3 protein. The data hold around 760,000 distinct CDR3 sequences, with 35% observed a single time. Sequencing was done on a sample of blood. These receptors were obtained from a woman between 40 and 55 years old with Graves' hyperthyroidism. Both conserved end residues are part of each CDR3. D genes are given only for firm matches. Clone size is given for some rows only: seen once, a few or many times, or a class if the clone is expanded.

CDR3aa: CASSLETGEKLFF
CDR3nt: TGTGCCAGCAGCTTAGAAACAGGGGAAAAACTGTTTTTT
d_gene: .
j_gene: TRBJ1-4
v_gene: TRBV7-9
abundance: .

CDR3aa: CASINRNRESGYTF
CDR3nt: TGTGCCAGCATCAACAGAAACAGGGAATCTGGCTACACCTTC
d_gene: .
j_gene: TRBJ1-2
v_gene: TRBV6-1
abundance: .

CDR3aa: CASSQGYRLSEETQYF
CDR3nt: TGCGCCAGCAGCCAAGGATATCGCTTATCAGAAGAGACCCAGTACTTC
d_gene: .
j_gene: TRBJ2-5
v_gene: TRBV4-3
abundance: .

CDR3aa: CAGGQGALGTEAFF
CDR3nt: TGTGCCGGGGGACAGGGGGCATTGGGCACTGAAGCTTTCTTT
d_gene: TRBD1
j_gene: TRBJ1-1
v_gene: TRBV6-6
abundance: .

CDR3aa: CAILGAAGVGEKLFF
CDR3nt: TGTGCCATCCTGGGCGCCGCTGGGGTTGGTGAAAAACTGTTTTTT
d_gene: .
j_gene: TRBJ1-4
v_gene: TRBV10-3
abundance: .

CDR3aa: CASSHGRTGEDPQHF
CDR3nt: TGTGCCAGCAGCCACGGAAGGACAGGGGAGGACCCCCAGCATTTT
d_gene: TRBD1
j_gene: TRBJ1-5
v_gene: TRBV7-2
abundance: once

CDR3aa: CASRVGQGAGGYTF
CDR3nt: TGTGCCAGCAGGGTAGGCCAGGGGGCCGGAGGCTACACCTTC
d_gene: TRBD1
j_gene: TRBJ1-2
v_gene: TRBV2
abundance: .

CDR3aa: CASRPLLAGHTDTQYF
CDR3nt: TGTGCCAGCAGACCCCTACTAGCGGGGCACACAGATACGCAGTATTTT
d_gene: TRBD2
j_gene: TRBJ2-3
v_gene: TRBV7-9
abundance: .

CDR3aa: CASGQDEQETQYF
CDR3nt: TGTGCCAGCGGCCAAGACGAACAAGAGACCCAGTACTTC
d_gene: .
j_gene: TRBJ2-5
v_gene: TRBV14
abundance: few

CDR3aa: CASSPAGTRGYGGYTF
CDR3nt: TGTGCCAGCAGTCCTGCCGGGACGAGGGGCTACGGTGGCTACACCTTC
d_gene: .
j_gene: TRBJ1-2
v_gene: TRBV25-1
abundance: .

CDR3aa: CASSLGELHQPQHF
CDR3nt: TGCGCCAGCAGCTTGGGAGAGCTTCATCAGCCCCAGCATTTT
d_gene: .
j_gene: TRBJ1-5
v_gene: TRBV5-1
abundance: few

CDR3aa: CASSFGQPAFGGYTF
CDR3nt: TGTGCCAGCAGTTTTGGGCAGCCAGCTTTTGGTGGCTACACCTTC
d_gene: .
j_gene: TRBJ1-2
v_gene: TRBV6-5
abundance: few

CDR3aa: CASSYFGPRNTEAFF
CDR3nt: .
d_gene: .
j_gene: TRBJ1-1
v_gene: TRBV6-5
abundance: few

CDR3aa: CASRRSGGLAREQYF
CDR3nt: TGTGCCAGCCGCCGTTCCGGAGGACTAGCCCGCGAGCAGTACTTC
d_gene: TRBD2
j_gene: TRBJ2-7
v_gene: TRBV11-2
abundance: many

CDR3aa: CASSLRPRDSPMDEQFF
CDR3nt: TGTGCCAGCAGCTTACGGCCCCGGGACTCGCCGATGGATGAGCAGTTCTTC
d_gene: .
j_gene: TRBJ2-1
v_gene: TRBV7-2
abundance: .

CDR3aa: CASRDTGTGAYGYTF
CDR3nt: TGCGCCAGCAGGGATACCGGGACAGGAGCCTATGGCTACACCTTC
d_gene: TRBD1
j_gene: TRBJ1-2
v_gene: TRBV16
abundance: .